The clone carrying this T cell receptor beta chain turned up a few times. This specimen belongs to a study of blood T cells in healthy people across ages. Using a J-beta primer mix together with a sample-barcoded 5' primer, a second PCR was run for about 6 to 12 cycles. TCRdb passed the 5' RACE reads through MiXCR, listing each CDR3 protein once. The table includes hundreds of thousands of distinct CDR3 sequences, about 52% detected once. This CDR3 has 15 residues. J gave up 3 bases and V 2 bases, and 4 bases lay outside the gene matches. Germline values: CDR1 SQVTM, CDR2 ANQGSEA. V gene TRBV29-1 combines with J gene TRBJ2-6, with TRBD2 matching 7 bases. Sequenced material: blood. The receptor's source is a woman aged 60-75 years in good health. DNA of the CDR3: TGCAGCGTTGAAACGACTAGCTTTGGGGCCAACGTCCTGACTTTC. It encodes CSVETTSFGANVLTF. The whole variable domain, filled in from reference TRBV29-1 and TRBJ2-6, reads SAVISQKPSRDICQRGTSLTIQCQVDSQVTMMFWYRQQPGQSLTLIATANQGSEATYESGFVIDKFPISRPNLTFSTLTVSNMSPEDSSIYLCSVETTSFGANVLTFGAGSRLTVL.